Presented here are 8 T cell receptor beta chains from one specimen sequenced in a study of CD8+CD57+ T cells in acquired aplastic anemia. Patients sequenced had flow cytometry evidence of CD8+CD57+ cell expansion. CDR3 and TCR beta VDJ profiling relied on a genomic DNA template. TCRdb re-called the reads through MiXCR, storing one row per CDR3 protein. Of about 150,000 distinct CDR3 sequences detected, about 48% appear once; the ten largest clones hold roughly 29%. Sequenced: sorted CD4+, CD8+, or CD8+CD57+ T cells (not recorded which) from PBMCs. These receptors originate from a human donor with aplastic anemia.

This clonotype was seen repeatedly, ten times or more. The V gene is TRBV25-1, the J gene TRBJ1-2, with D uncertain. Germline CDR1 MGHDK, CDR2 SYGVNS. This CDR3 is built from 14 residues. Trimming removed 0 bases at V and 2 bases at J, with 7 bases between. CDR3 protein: CASSEYGGNYGYTF. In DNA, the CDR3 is TGTGCCAGCAGTGAATACGGCGGCAACTATGGCTACACCTTC.

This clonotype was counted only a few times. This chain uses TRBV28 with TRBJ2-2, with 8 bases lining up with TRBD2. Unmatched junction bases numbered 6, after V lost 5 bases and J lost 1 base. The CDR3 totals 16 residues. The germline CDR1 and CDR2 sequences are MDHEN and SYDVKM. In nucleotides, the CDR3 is TGTGCCAGCAGTCTTCGGCTAGCGGGGAACACCGGGGAGCTGTTTTTT. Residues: CASSLRLAGNTGELFF.

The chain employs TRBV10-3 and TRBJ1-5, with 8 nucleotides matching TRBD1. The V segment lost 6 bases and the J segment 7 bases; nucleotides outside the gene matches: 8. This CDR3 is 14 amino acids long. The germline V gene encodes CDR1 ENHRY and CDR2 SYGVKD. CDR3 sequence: CAIRGQAGGQPQHF. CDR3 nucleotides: TGTGCCATCAGGGGACAGGCTGGCGGACAGCCCCAGCATTTT.

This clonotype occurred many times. This CDR3 is CASSSGQSSYEQYF. DNA of the CDR3: TGTGCCAGCAGCTCGGGACAGAGCTCCTACGAGCAGTACTTC. The gene calls are TRBV5-6 and TRBJ2-7; 7 bases align to TRBD1. Germline CDR1 and CDR2: SGHDT and YYEEEE. Trimming at V came to 3 bases and at J to 0 bases, leaving 3 bases not matched to a gene. The CDR3 runs 14 residues.

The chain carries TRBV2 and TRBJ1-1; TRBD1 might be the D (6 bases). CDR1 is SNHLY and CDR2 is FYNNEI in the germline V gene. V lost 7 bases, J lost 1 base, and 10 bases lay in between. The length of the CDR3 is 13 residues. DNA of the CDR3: TGTGCCAGCAAGGACAGCGCGAACACTGAAGCTTTCTTT. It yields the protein CASKDSANTEAFF.

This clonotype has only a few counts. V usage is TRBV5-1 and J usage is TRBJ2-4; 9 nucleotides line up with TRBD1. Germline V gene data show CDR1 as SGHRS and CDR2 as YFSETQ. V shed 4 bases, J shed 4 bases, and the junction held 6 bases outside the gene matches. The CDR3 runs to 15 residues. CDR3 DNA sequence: TGCGCCAGCAGCCTGGGGACAGGGAGGAAAAACATTCAGTACTTC. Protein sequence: CASSLGTGRKNIQYF.

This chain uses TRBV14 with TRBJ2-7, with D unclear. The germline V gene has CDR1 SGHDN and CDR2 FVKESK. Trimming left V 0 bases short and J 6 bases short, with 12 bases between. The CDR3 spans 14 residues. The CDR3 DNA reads TGTGCCAGCAGCCAAGATACGACTCCCCGCGAGCAGTACTTC. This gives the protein CASSQDTTPREQYF. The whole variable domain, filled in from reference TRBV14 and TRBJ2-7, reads EAGVTQFPSHSVIEKGQTVTLRCDPISGHDNLYWYRRVMGKEIKFLLHFVKESKQDESGMPNNRFLAERTGGTYSTLKVQPAELEDSGVYFCASSQDTTPREQYFGPGTRLTVT.

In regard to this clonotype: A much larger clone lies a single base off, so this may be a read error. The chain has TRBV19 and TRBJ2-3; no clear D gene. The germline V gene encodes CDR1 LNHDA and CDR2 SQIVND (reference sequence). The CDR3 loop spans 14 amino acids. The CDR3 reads CASSFSLPTDTQCF. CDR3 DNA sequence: TGTGCCAGCAGTTTTTCCCTACCAACAGATACGCAGTGTTTT.